These 26 T cell receptor beta chains came from one sample sequenced in a study of blood T cell repertoires in COVID-19. Assay: immunoSEQ multiplex PCR; the TCRdb copy retains only in-frame clones and omits some. The table has 210,000 or so clones, roughly four fifths seen once; the top ten hold roughly 7.6%. The source material was peripheral blood. These receptors were taken from a woman aged 50 to 60 with active or convalescent COVID-19.

The rearrangement links TRBV19 to TRBJ1-5, with TRBD1 as a possible D gene (5 bases). The CDR3 length is 15 residues. Trimming stripped 3 bases from V and 4 bases from J, with 13 bases between. CDR1 and CDR2 from the germline V gene are LNHDA and SQIVND (reference sequence). The CDR3 loop is CASSMSGAGNQPQHF. CDR3 DNA sequence: TGTGCCAGTAGTATGTCCGGGGCGGGGAATCAGCCCCAGCATTTT. Drawing the rest from reference TRBV19 and TRBJ1-5, the complete variable domain is DGGITQSPKYLFRKEGQNVTLSCEQNLNHDAMYWYRQDPGQGLRLIYYSQIVNDFQKGDIAEGYSVSREKKESFPLTVTSAQKNPTAFYLCASSMSGAGNQPQHFGDGTRLSIL.

This clone has ten or more counts. The chain joins TRBV11-2 to TRBJ1-2; D gene ambiguous. Germline-derived CDR1 and CDR2 are SGHAT and FQNNGV. V was clipped by 1 base and J by 4 bases, with 7 bases between them. The CDR3 is 13 residues long. The CDR3 protein is CASSLGAGYGYTF. CDR3 coding DNA: TGTGCCAGCAGCTTAGGGGCGGGCTATGGCTACACCTTC.

The chain couples TRBV2 to TRBJ2-5; 8 bases are a match to TRBD1. Trimming cost V 5 bases and J 4 bases; bases outside gene matches: 9. CDR3 length: 15 residues. Per the germline V gene, CDR1 is SNHLY and CDR2 is FYNNEI. The CDR3 loop is CASSWGAGGPETQYF. As DNA, the CDR3 is TGTGCCAGCAGTTGGGGGGCAGGGGGCCCAGAGACCCAGTACTTC.

This sequence joins TRBV19 and TRBJ1-1; no definite D call. From germline, CDR1 is LNHDA and CDR2 SQIVND (reference sequence). Trimming shortened V by 6 bases and J by 8 bases, and 16 bases separated the two germline ends. CDR3 length: 13 amino acids. The CDR3 region is CASRRIDPGEAFF. The CDR3 bases are TGTGCCAGTAGAAGGATAGACCCGGGGGAAGCTTTCTTT.

The CDR3 coding sequence is TGTGCCAGCAGACCCCGACTAGCAGTGGGTCGGGATACGCAGTATTTT. As protein: CASRPRLAVGRDTQYF. This chain joins TRBV3-1 (or the pseudogene TRBV3-2) and TRBJ2-3; TRBD2 agrees at 7 bases. The V and J ends lost 6 bases and 6 bases, in that order; junction bases with no gene match: 15. CDR3 length equals 16 residues. From germline, CDR1 is LGHDT and CDR2 YNNKEL (reference sequence).

The V and J genes are TRBV7-8 and TRBJ1-3; D gene uncertain. V lost 0 bases, J lost 7 bases, and 16 bases lay in between. Germline V gene sequence: CDR1 SGHVS, CDR2 FQNEAQ. The CDR3 is 16 amino acids. This chain's CDR3 is CASSLARSDRGNTIYF. The CDR3 DNA reads as TGTGCCAGCAGCTTAGCGCGGTCTGACCGAGGGAACACCATATATTTT.

This sequence joins TRBV5-1 and TRBJ1-5; maybe TRBD1 (6 bases). The CDR3 sequence is 14 residues long. Germline CDR1 is SGHRS and CDR2 is YFSETQ. The germline V and J ends were trimmed by 4 bases and 3 bases, with 11 bases remaining between them. The CDR3 loop is CASSLGGPNQPQHF. CDR3 DNA: TGCGCCAGCAGCCTAGGGGGTCCCAATCAGCCCCAGCATTTT.

The V call is TRBV2, the J call TRBJ2-2; D is undetermined. The CDR3 length is 14 residues. CDR1 is SNHLY and CDR2 is FYNNEI in the germline V gene. V was trimmed by 5 bases and J by 1 base, leaving 8 bases between them. CDR3 nucleotide sequence: TGTGCCAGCAGTATCCGACAGAACACCGGGGAGCTGTTTTTT. Translation: CASSIRQNTGELFF.

The chain carries TRBV5-4 and TRBJ2-3; perhaps TRBD1 as D (5 bases). Per germline, CDR1 SGHNT and CDR2 YYREEE (reference sequence). Trimming took 0 bases from V and 2 from J, leaving 10 bases between them. The CDR3 covers 15 residues. As DNA, the CDR3 is TGTGCCAGCAGCTTGGCAATGACAGTCACAGATACGCAGTATTTT. It translates to CASSLAMTVTDTQYF.

The rearrangement joins TRBV27 to TRBJ2-4; 7 bases agree with TRBD2. V dropped 5 bases and J dropped 8; count of bases not matched to a gene: 15. Per the germline V gene, CDR1 is MNHEY and CDR2 is SMNVEV (reference sequence). The CDR3 contains 16 residues. The CDR3 nucleotides read TGTGCCAGCAGTCCCGGATTTGGACTAGGGGAGGACATTCAGTACTTC. It encodes CASSPGFGLGEDIQYF.

The chain has TRBV5-1 and TRBJ2-5; the D is unclear. V was clipped by 3 bases and J by 5 bases, with 14 bases between them. This CDR3 is built from 14 residues. Germline-derived CDR1 and CDR2 are SGHRS and YFSETQ. CDR3 loop: CASSSESSGETQYF. CDR3 sequence (DNA): TGCGCCAGCAGCTCAGAATCATCCGGGGAGACCCAGTACTTC.

This chain uses TRBV6-5 with TRBJ1-6; the match to TRBD1 covers 9 bases. Germline lookup yields CDR1 MNHEY and CDR2 SVGAGI. There are 14 residues in the CDR3. After removal of 5 bases from V and 6 bases from J, the junction contained 2 bases not matched to a gene. CDR3 nucleotide sequence: TGTGCCAGCAGTCTGACAGGGGGTAATTCACCCCTCCACTTT. Translating gives CASSLTGGNSPLHF.

This clone was seen a handful of times. The gene calls are TRBV7-9 and TRBJ1-1, with 9 nucleotides matching TRBD1. The CDR3 sequence is 16 residues long. Germline-derived CDR1 and CDR2 are SEHNR and FQNEAQ (reference sequence). V gave up 3 bases and J gave up 1 base; unmatched junction bases: 6. The CDR3 DNA sequence: TGTGCCAGCAGCTTCAACCCGGGACAGGGGAACACTGAAGCTTTCTTT. It specifies CASSFNPGQGNTEAFF. The full variable domain, completed using reference TRBV7-9 and TRBJ1-1, is DTGVSQNPRHKITKRGQNVTFRCDPISEHNRLYWYRQTLGQGPEFLTYFQNEAQLEKSRLLSDRFSAERPKGSFSTLEIQRTEQGDSAMYLCASSFNPGQGNTEAFFGQGTRLTVV.

The chain joins TRBV6-5 to TRBJ2-5; D remains ambiguous. The CDR3 length is 12 residues. Trimming took off 8 bases at V and 4 bases at J, with 11 bases between the two ends. Looked up from germline, CDR1 is MNHEY and CDR2 is SVGAGI. CDR3 residues: CASGSGRETQYF. DNA for the CDR3: TGTGCCAGCGGGTCGGGTCGAGAGACCCAGTACTTC.

This clone was seen more than once but under ten times. The junction differs from germline at one of its ends, possibly a read error. The chain uses TRBV29-1 and TRBJ1-1; D ambiguous. CDR3 length: 14 amino acids. In germline, CDR1 is SQVTM, CDR2 ANQGSEA. CDR3 DNA: TGCAGCGTTGAAGGGGGAGGAGGGCCCACTGGAGCTTTCTTT. Translating gives CSVEGGGGPTGAFF.

The rearrangement links TRBV5-1 to TRBJ2-2, with D unclear. V shed 0 bases and J shed 1 base, with 4 bases lying between them. The germline CDR1 and CDR2 sequences are SGHRS and YFSETQ. The length of the CDR3 is 14 residues. CDR3 loop: CASSLGQNTGELFF. The CDR3 DNA is TGCGCCAGCAGCTTGGGACAGAACACCGGGGAGCTGTTTTTT.

The V call is TRBV19, the J call TRBJ1-2, with no clear D. This CDR3 has 14 amino acids. CDR1 is LNHDA and CDR2 is SQIVND in the germline V gene (reference sequence). Between the trimmed V and J ends, which lost 0 bases and 4 bases, there was a span of 9 bases. CDR3 residues: CASSIDHKAYGYTF. Written as DNA, the CDR3 is TGTGCCAGTAGTATAGATCATAAAGCCTATGGCTACACCTTC.

V usage is TRBV30 and J usage is TRBJ1-5; 7 nucleotides agree with TRBD1. This CDR3 is built from 14 residues. V was clipped by 6 bases and J by 2 bases; unmatched bases: 7. Germline V gene lookup returns CDR1 GTSNPN and CDR2 SVGIG (reference sequence). The CDR3 nucleotides read TGTGCCTGCTCACAGGGGAAAGGCAATCAGCCCCAGCATTTT. Its protein is CACSQGKGNQPQHF.

The chain joins TRBV10-3 to TRBJ2-7, with D maybe TRBD2 (6 bases). The CDR3 extends over 14 amino acids. Germline V gene lookup returns CDR1 ENHRY and CDR2 SYGVKD. V lost 0 bases and J lost 2, with 8 bases in between. This CDR3 reads CAISESWGAYEQYV. CDR3 sequence (DNA): TGTGCCATCAGTGAGTCTTGGGGGGCCTACGAGCAGTACGTC.

J is TRBJ2-1 and V is TRBV19; TRBD2 matches 9 bases. The CDR3 runs to 15 residues. Germline CDR1 is LNHDA and CDR2 is SQIVND (reference sequence). Trimming at V came to 4 bases and at J to 0 bases, leaving 1 base not matched to a gene. The CDR3 region has the DNA TGTGCCAGTAGTAGCGGGAGGGACTCCTACAATGAGCAGTTCTTC. This translates into CASSSGRDSYNEQFF.

This chain joins TRBV5-4 and TRBJ2-7; no firm D call. Trimming removed 5 bases at V and 2 bases at J, with 14 bases between. Per the germline V gene, CDR1 is SGHNT and CDR2 is YYREEE (reference sequence). The CDR3 consists of 14 residues. CDR3 bases: TGTGCCAGCAGTTTCGGAGTTTCGGCCTACGAGCAGTACTTC. This translates into CASSFGVSAYEQYF.

The chain combines TRBV9 with TRBJ1-2; D is uncertain. Germline V gene lookup returns CDR1 SGDLS and CDR2 YYNGEE. The CDR3 is 14 residues long. V was cut by 0 bases and J by 6 bases, with 12 bases left in between. The CDR3 bases are TGTGCCAGCAGCGTAGTTTCAACAGCTGATGGCTACACCTTC. This gives the protein CASSVVSTADGYTF. Combining the CDR3 with reference TRBV9 and TRBJ1-2 gives the whole variable domain DSGVTQTPKHLITATGQRVTLRCSPRSGDLSVYWYQQSLDQGLQFLIQYYNGEERAKGNILERFSAQQFPDLHSELNLSSLELGDSALYFCASSVVSTADGYTFGSGTRLTVV.

The V and J genes are TRBV19 and TRBJ1-6; D is perhaps TRBD1 (6 bases). V dropped 5 bases and J dropped 10 bases, with 15 bases sitting between them. The germline V gene has CDR1 LNHDA and CDR2 SQIVND (reference sequence). The CDR3 is 14 amino acids. The CDR3 nucleotides read TGTGCCAGTAGTGATCGGGCAGGGGCCTCACCCCTCCACTTT. Translation gives CASSDRAGASPLHF.

The table lists this clone with a few counts. The chain couples TRBV7-2 to TRBJ2-1, with D perhaps matching TRBD2 (5 bases). CDR3 length equals 14 residues. With 5 bases removed from V and 6 bases from J, the gap between germline ends came to 14 bases. Germline-derived CDR1 and CDR2 are SGHTA and FQGNSA. The CDR3 region is CASSGRALSNEQFF. The CDR3 DNA reads as TGTGCCAGCAGCGGGCGGGCACTGTCCAATGAGCAGTTCTTC.

J is TRBJ2-1 and V is TRBV2, with TRBD2 identical over 7 bases. CDR1 and CDR2 from the germline V gene are SNHLY and FYNNEI. CDR3 length equals 15 residues. With V trimmed by 8 bases and J by 7 bases, 14 bases remained unmatched. This chain's CDR3 is CASARGDPHPNEQFF. CDR3 nucleotide sequence: TGTGCCAGCGCTCGGGGGGATCCCCACCCGAATGAGCAGTTCTTC.

The gene calls are TRBV5-1 and TRBJ2-1; 7 bases agree with TRBD2. The germline V gene has CDR1 SGHRS and CDR2 YFSETQ. V gave up 4 bases and J gave up 7 bases; unmatched junction bases: 14. The CDR3 is 16 amino acids. CDR3 bases: TGCGCCAGCAGCCCCGGTCAAACGGGAGGAAAGAATGAGCAGTTCTTC. Translated, it gives CASSPGQTGGKNEQFF. Full variable domain (remainder filled in from reference TRBV5-1 and TRBJ2-1): KAGVTQTPRYLIKTRGQQVTLSCSPISGHRSVSWYQQTPGQGLQFLFEYFSETQRNKGNFPGRFSGRQFSNSRSEMNVSTLELGDSALYLCASSPGQTGGKNEQFFGPGTRLTVL.